This T cell receptor beta chain appears in the sequencing data of a study of T cell changes during pregnancy in multiple sclerosis. From germline, CDR1 is SQVTM and CDR2 ANQGSEA. The V gene end was trimmed by 5 bases and the J gene end by 10 bases; junction bases not matched to a gene: 6. This CDR3 spans 12 amino acids. Method: immunoSEQ multiplex PCR; TCRdb's copy keeps in-frame clones and lacks some. This sample has nearly 70,000 clones, with roughly 94% found just once. This TCR was sampled from a female donor in good health, enrolled as a control in a pregnancy study. The chain uses TRBV29-1 and TRBJ1-4, with 8 positions matching TRBD1. Here the sequenced sample was peripheral blood, taken in the second trimester of pregnancy. The CDR3 bases are TGCAGCGTTTCGGGACAGGATGGAAAACTGTTTTTT. The encoded protein is CSVSGQDGKLFF.